Listed below are T cell receptor beta chains from one sample, sequenced in a study of blood T cell repertoires in COVID-19. Clones were sequenced by immunoSEQ multiplex PCR, and TCRdb holds only the in-frame ones, with some missing. The sample includes about 370,000 clones, 85% to 90% of them seen just once. Sequencing was carried out using PBMCs or T cells enriched from blood (not recorded which). The receptors here all came from a man aged 18-30 years who had recovered from COVID-19. Each CDR3 is given with its conserved first and last residue. D genes are given only for firm matches. Size values are once, few and many counts, or a class for expanded clones, and some rows have none.

NA | TRBJ2-7 | NA | TRBV9 | TGTGCCAGCAGCCTGCGGCCGCAGAGCTACGAGCAGTACTTC | CASSLRPQSYEQYF
NA | TRBJ1-2 | NA | TRBV4-1 | TGCGCCAGCAGCCAAGATCGGACAGCCTTTTTTTACTATGGCTACACCTTC | CASSQDRTAFFYYGYTF
NA | TRBJ2-2 | NA | TRBV7-8 | TGTGCCAGCAGCTTATCTTCTACCGGGGAGCTGTTTTTT | CASSLSSTGELFF
once | TRBJ1-2 | NA | TRBV18 | TGTGCCAGCTCACCACGCCCTAGAATTCTTTATGGCTACACCTTC | CASSPRPRILYGYTF
once | TRBJ2-7 | TRBD2 | TRBV6-5 | TGTGCCAGCAGTTACTCCCCGCCTAGCGGGGGTGGGGAGCAGTACTTC | CASSYSPPSGGGEQYF
once | TRBJ2-7 | NA | TRBV28 | TGTGCCAGCAGTACATATTCCTCCTACGAGCAGTACTTC | CASSTYSSYEQYF
NA | TRBJ2-7 | TRBD1 | TRBV7-9 | TGTGCCAGCAGCGGAGGAGGGACAGGGATCGAGCAGTACTTC | CASSGGGTGIEQYF
NA | TRBJ2-5 | TRBD1 | TRBV24-1 | TGTGCCACCAGTGCTTCCGGGACAGGGATCCAAGAGACCCAGTACTTC | CATSASGTGIQETQYF
NA | TRBJ2-7 | NA | TRBV28 | TGTGCCAGCAGTTTACAGGGGCTAGGCGTAGAGCAGTACTTC | CASSLQGLGVEQYF
NA | TRBJ2-5 | TRBD1 | TRBV5-1 | TGCGCCAGCAGCCAGCCGAGACAGGGTGGTGGCCAAGAGACCCAGTACTTC | CASSQPRQGGGQETQYF
NA | TRBJ2-5 | NA | TRBV15 | TGTGCCACCAGCAGAGATCTTCCCCAAGAGACCCAGTACTTC | CATSRDLPQETQYF
NA | TRBJ1-2 | NA | TRBV5-6 | TGTGCCAGCACCCGGAGGGGAAACGACTATGGCTACACCTTC | CASTRRGNDYGYTF
NA | TRBJ1-5 | NA | TRBV5-1 | TGCGCCAGCAGCCCGACGGTGGGGGGAAATCAGCCCCAGCATTTT | CASSPTVGGNQPQHF
NA | TRBJ2-6 | TRBD2 | TRBV27 | TGTGCCAGCCAGACTAGCGGGGGATCTGGGGCCAACGTCCTGACTTTC | CASQTSGGSGANVLTF
NA | TRBJ1-6 | NA | TRBV3-1/TRBV3-2 | TGTGCCAGCAGCCCCCTTGGGGGGGCTAATTCACCCCTCCACTTT | CASSPLGGANSPLHF
NA | TRBJ1-1 | NA | TRBV7-3 | TGTGCCAGCAGCTTATCACCCTCAGGGCGGGCTTTCTTT | CASSLSPSGRAFF
NA | TRBJ2-5 | NA | TRBV7-9 | TGTGCCAGCAGCTTAGGCGGAACAATCGGAGAGACCCAGTACTTC | CASSLGGTIGETQYF
NA | TRBJ2-2 | NA | TRBV18 | TGTGCCAGCTCCCCTCCGGGACTCACCGGGGAGCTGTTTTTT | CASSPPGLTGELFF
NA | TRBJ1-4 | NA | TRBV11-2 | TGTGCCAGCAGCTCTTGGGCCGCAACTAATGAAAAACTGTTTTTT | CASSSWAATNEKLFF
NA | TRBJ2-5 | TRBD2 | TRBV10-2 | TGCGCCAGCGGTACTAGCGGGGAGGGGGAAGAGACCCAGTACTTC | CASGTSGEGEETQYF
once | TRBJ2-3 | TRBD2 | TRBV12-5 | TGTGCTAGTGGTCTCAATAGCGGGGGGGCGTGGACGCAGTATTTT | CASGLNSGGAWTQYF
NA | TRBJ2-7 | NA | TRBV28 | TGTGCCAGCAGTAAAACTTCGGACATAGCCTACGAGCAGTACTTC | CASSKTSDIAYEQYF
NA | TRBJ1-6 | NA | TRBV3-1/TRBV3-2 | TGTGCCAGCAGCCAAAGCAGACAGAACTCCTCACCCCTCCACTTT | CASSQSRQNSSPLHF
NA | TRBJ1-5 | NA | TRBV2 | TGTGCCAGCAGTGGACAGTCGAATCAGCCCCAGCATTTT | CASSGQSNQPQHF
NA | TRBJ2-2 | NA | TRBV9 | TGTGCCAGCAGCGTAGACAGGGATGGCGGGGAGCTGTTTTTT | CASSVDRDGGELFF
NA | TRBJ2-6 | NA | TRBV3-1/TRBV3-2 | TGTGCCAGCAGCCAGGGGGCCTTCTCTGGGGCCAACGTCCTGACTTTC | CASSQGAFSGANVLTF
NA | TRBJ1-2 | TRBD1 | TRBV4-1 | TGCGCCAGCAGCCACGTCGGGACAGGGGTTAACTATGGCTACACCTTC | CASSHVGTGVNYGYTF
NA | TRBJ2-7 | NA | TRBV4-2 | TGTGCCAGCAGCCAGACAGAGACCAGCGAGCAGTACTTC | CASSQTETSEQYF
NA | TRBJ1-2 | NA | TRBV6-5 | TGTGCCAGCAGTTACCAGGGGCTAGGATATGGCTACACCTTC | CASSYQGLGYGYTF
NA | TRBJ2-3 | NA | TRBV20-1 | TGCAGTGCTACGGGGTCGAATACGCAGTATTTT | CSATGSNTQYF
NA | TRBJ2-1 | TRBD1 | TRBV2 | TGTGCCAGCAGCGCCGTGGACAGGGCATCTGACAATGAGCAGTTCTTC | CASSAVDRASDNEQFF
NA | TRBJ1-4 | NA | TRBV4-3 | TGCGCCAGCAGCCAAGGGGCGTTGCGCGCAACTAATGAAAAACTGTTTTTT | CASSQGALRATNEKLFF
NA | TRBJ2-6 | NA | TRBV7-9 | TGTGCCAGCAGCTTACACAGCACCCTCTCTGGGGCCAACGTCCTGACTTTC | CASSLHSTLSGANVLTF
NA | TRBJ2-1 | NA | TRBV9 | TGTGCCAGCAGCGTAGATGTCGGGGGGCGTTACAATGAGCAGTTCTTC | CASSVDVGGRYNEQFF
once | TRBJ2-3 | NA | TRBV7-2 | TGTGCCAGCAGCTTATTCGGCCAGGGAAGCACAGATACGCAGTATTTT | CASSLFGQGSTDTQYF
NA | TRBJ2-1 | NA | TRBV9 | TGTGCCAGCAGCGTTAGAAGCTCCTACAATGAGCAGTTCTTC | CASSVRSSYNEQFF
NA | TRBJ2-5 | NA | TRBV5-1 | TGCGCCAGCAGCTTGGGTGCGGGAAGAGAGACCCAGTACTTC | CASSLGAGRETQYF
NA | TRBJ2-1 | TRBD2 | TRBV7-8 | TGTGCCAGCAGCCCGACTAGCGGGGGGGCCCGTGGGGGAGAGCAGTTCTTC | CASSPTSGGARGGEQFF
NA | TRBJ2-7 | TRBD1 | TRBV24-1 | TGTGCCACCAGGATTCCCCGGACAGGGGGCATGTCCTACGAGCAGTACTTC | CATRIPRTGGMSYEQYF
NA | TRBJ1-1 | TRBD1 | TRBV5-4 | TGTGCCAGCAGCCACCCTGGACAGGTCATGAACACTGAAGCTTTCTTT | CASSHPGQVMNTEAFF
NA | TRBJ2-7 | TRBD2 | TRBV28 | TGTGCCAGCAGTTTAGAGGCTAGCGGGAGAACGCAGTACTTC | CASSLEASGRTQYF
NA | TRBJ1-2 | TRBD1 | TRBV28 | TGTGCCAGCACCGACCCTGGGACAGGGGGCTACGGCTACACCTTC | CASTDPGTGGYGYTF
NA | TRBJ2-3 | TRBD1 | TRBV2 | TGTGCCAGCAGTGACTGGGGACAGTTTGCGGATACGCAGTATTTT | CASSDWGQFADTQYF
NA | TRBJ1-2 | NA | TRBV6-6 | TGTGCCAGCAGTTACAACACTGGCTACACCTTC | CASSYNTGYTF
NA | TRBJ2-1 | TRBD2 | TRBV10-3 | TGTGCCATCAGCGGACTAGCGGGGGGGTACGATGAGCAGTTCTTC | CAISGLAGGYDEQFF
NA | TRBJ2-5 | NA | TRBV19 | TGTGCCAGTAGTATAGTTAACAGGGAACAAGAGACCCAGTACTTC | CASSIVNREQETQYF